These 14 T cell receptor beta chains share one sample of origin, sequenced in a study of identical twins. TCRdb called the 5' RACE reads again in MiXCR, with one record for every CDR3 protein. The sample lists roughly 690,000 distinct CDR3 sequences; less than 7% were seen once. Sequences were obtained from naive T cells sorted from blood. These TCRs come from a man between 18 and 29 years old in good health.

This clonotype was counted at least ten times. The rearrangement uses TRBV5-1 and TRBJ1-5; D is unclear. In germline, CDR1 is SGHRS, CDR2 YFSETQ. With 1 base removed from V and 5 bases from J, the gap between germline ends came to 13 bases. The CDR3 consists of 15 residues. CDR3 nucleotides: TGCGCCAGCAGCTTGTCGCCGGGATCCGATCAGCCCCAGCATTTT. It encodes CASSLSPGSDQPQHF. Drawing the rest from reference TRBV5-1 and TRBJ1-5, the complete variable domain is KAGVTQTPRYLIKTRGQQVTLSCSPISGHRSVSWYQQTPGQGLQFLFEYFSETQRNKGNFPGRFSGRQFSNSRSEMNVSTLELGDSALYLCASSLSPGSDQPQHFGDGTRLSIL.

V is TRBV20-1 and J is TRBJ2-1; 13 bases match TRBD2. V gave up 6 bases and J gave up 9 bases; unmatched junction bases: 8. Germline-derived CDR1 and CDR2 are DFQATT and SNEGSKA (reference sequence). This CDR3 comprises 14 residues. The CDR3 here is CSAKLAGGYSEQFF. The CDR3 DNA reads as TGCAGTGCCAAACTAGCGGGAGGGTATAGTGAGCAGTTCTTC.

This clonotype has at least ten counts. The chain employs TRBV11-2 and TRBJ2-1, with D possibly TRBD1 on 5 matching bases. The CDR3 is made up of 21 amino acids. V was trimmed by 5 bases and J by 5 bases, leaving 34 bases between them. From germline, CDR1 is SGHAT and CDR2 FQNNGV. The CDR3 DNA is TGTGCCAGCAGCCCTAGAAGGATGACAGCTATACCCTTGAAGGACGACAATGAGCAGTTCTTC. Translation: CASSPRRMTAIPLKDDNEQFF.

This clonotype appeared many times. The chain recombines TRBV9 with TRBJ2-2, with D hard to call. The CDR3 has 13 amino acids. The V end lost 0 bases, the J end lost 8 bases, and 8 bases lay between the germline ends. Germline lookup yields CDR1 SGDLS and CDR2 YYNGEE. CDR3 sequence: CASSVAEWGELFF. The CDR3 DNA reads as TGTGCCAGCAGCGTAGCGGAATGGGGGGAGCTGTTTTTT.

The chain recombines TRBV20-1 with TRBJ2-3; 12 bases agree with TRBD2. J lost 6 bases, V lost 4 bases, and 8 bases had no gene match. The V gene's germline CDR1 is DFQATT and CDR2 SNEGSKA (reference sequence). The CDR3 sequence is 15 residues long. This CDR3 reads CSATQLAGGVDTQYF. DNA of the CDR3: TGCAGTGCTACTCAACTAGCGGGAGGTGTGGATACGCAGTATTTT.

In its sample, this clonotype was seen many times. The chain employs TRBV12-3 or TRBV12-4 and TRBJ2-1; D is undetermined. The CDR3 has 15 amino acids. V lost 5 bases to trimming and J lost 0 bases, with 11 bases between them. CDR3 DNA sequence: TGTGCCAGCAGTCCGAACCCGAGCTCCTACAATGAGCAGTTCTTC. Translated, it gives CASSPNPSSYNEQFF.

There are a few counts of this clonotype. The chain has TRBV30 and TRBJ2-3; 9 bases match TRBD1. Germline V gene data show CDR1 as GTSNPN and CDR2 as SVGIG (reference sequence). Trimming cost V 8 bases and J 6 bases; bases outside gene matches: 12. CDR3 length equals 14 residues. The CDR3 DNA reads as TGTGCCCAAGGTTGGGACAGGGCATCGGATACGCAGTATTTT. Amino acids: CAQGWDRASDTQYF.

This clonotype was observed at least ten times. The rearrangement uses TRBV28 and TRBJ1-2, with D possibly TRBD1 on 6 matching bases. Germline V gene sequence: CDR1 MDHEN, CDR2 SYDVKM. CDR3 length equals 16 residues. Trimming cost V 5 bases and J 4 bases, with 20 bases left between them. The CDR3 DNA reads as TGTGCCAGCAGTCTACCGTCTCGACAGGCCAGCTATGGCTACACCTTC. Translating it yields CASSLPSRQASYGYTF.

This clonotype was recorded many times. The chain has TRBV20-1 and TRBJ1-6, with 8 bases fitting TRBD1. The germline V gene has CDR1 DFQATT and CDR2 SNEGSKA (reference sequence). Trimming at V came to 0 bases and at J to 7 bases, leaving 5 bases not matched to a gene. There are 15 residues in the CDR3. The CDR3 protein is CSARDLGQGNSPLHF. For the CDR3, the DNA is TGCAGTGCTAGAGACCTAGGACAGGGCAATTCACCCCTCCACTTT.

The gene calls are TRBV12-3 or TRBV12-4 and TRBJ2-7; D gene ambiguous. This CDR3 is built from 14 residues. With 3 bases removed from V and 3 bases from J, the gap between germline ends came to 12 bases. DNA of the CDR3: TGTGCCAGCAGTTTGTCCCGGCGGAGCTACGAGCAGTACTTC. The encoded protein is CASSLSRRSYEQYF.

V and J are TRBV5-1 and TRBJ2-1; D is undetermined. Germline V gene data show CDR1 as SGHRS and CDR2 as YFSETQ. V lost 1 base and J 0 bases, leaving 14 bases between the germline ends. CDR3 length: 17 residues. For the CDR3, the DNA is TGCGCCAGCAGCTTGACAGAATTCCAAAGCTCCTACAATGAGCAGTTCTTC. It translates to CASSLTEFQSSYNEQFF.

This clonotype was seen only a few times. The chain uses TRBV5-6 and TRBJ2-2; 7 bases map to TRBD1. Germline V lookup: CDR1 SGHDT, CDR2 YYEEEE. The CDR3 runs 16 residues. V gave up 1 base and J gave up 5 bases; unmatched junction bases: 8. The CDR3 loop is CASSLYEGARTGELFF. CDR3 sequence (DNA): TGTGCCAGCAGCTTGTACGAGGGGGCGAGAACCGGGGAGCTGTTTTTT.

This clonotype was picked up many times. The chain recombines TRBV6-1 with TRBJ2-1; TRBD2 matches at 9 bases. The CDR3 loop spans 15 amino acids. Germline V gene lookup returns CDR1 MNHNS and CDR2 SASEGT. Unmatched junction bases numbered 5, after V lost 6 bases and J lost 2 bases. The CDR3 bases are TGTGCCAGCAGCCTAGCGGGAACGGCCTACAATGAGCAGTTCTTC. Protein product: CASSLAGTAYNEQFF.

The chain uses TRBV4-2 and TRBJ2-3; D uncertain. Trimming removed 0 bases at V and 2 bases at J, with 9 bases between. CDR1 and CDR2 (germline): LGHNA, YNFKEQ. CDR3 length equals 15 residues. The CDR3 loop is CASSQDWGVTDTQYF. DNA for the CDR3: TGTGCCAGCAGCCAAGATTGGGGTGTCACAGATACGCAGTATTTT.